This T cell receptor (beta chain) was profiled in a study of blood T cells in healthy people across ages. Trimming took off 4 bases at V and 5 bases at J, with 14 bases between the two ends. The CDR3 is 13 amino acids. Germline CDR1 is SQVTM and CDR2 is ANQGSEA. Then a second PCR, running roughly 7 to 11 cycles, was carried out with a sample-barcoded 5' primer and a J-beta primer mix. Each CDR3 protein is one row after TCRdb ran MiXCR on the 5' RACE reads. The sample lists roughly 800,000 distinct CDR3 sequences; roughly 64% were seen once. The sequencing sample was made of blood. This TCR derives from a young man in good health. The V call is TRBV29-1, the J call TRBJ1-2, with D perhaps matching TRBD1 (5 bases). CDR3 in DNA: TGCAGCGTTGCGGGGGATCTTTTGTATGGCTACACCTTC. Amino acid sequence: CSVAGDLLYGYTF.